Presented here are 23 T cell receptor beta chains from one specimen sequenced in a study of Ad26.COV2.S vaccination and SARS-CoV-2 variants. Specified treatment: around 19 received Ad26.COV2.S at low or high dose, single or two shots; roughly five received placebo; per-sample allocation not given. Vaccine and placebo recipients were sampled on day 63 after the first injection. Repertoires were generated with immunoSEQ multiplex PCR, while TCRdb's copy carries only in-frame clones and drops some. This sample carries approximately 460,000 clones, 70% to 90% of them seen once, and the ten largest clones take approximately 1.7%. This material consisted of peripheral blood, taken in a trial of Ad26.COV2.S vaccine versus placebo. The receptors originated from a person between 18 and 59 years old who received the Ad26.COV2.S COVID-19 vaccine or a placebo.

The V gene is TRBV12-3 or TRBV12-4, the J gene TRBJ2-7; D is perhaps TRBD1 or TRBD2 (5 bases each). The ends were cut back, 3 bases at V and 5 bases at J, with 8 bases in the middle. The CDR3 has 12 amino acids. The CDR3 loop reads CASSFGGHEQYF. The CDR3 DNA sequence: TGTGCCAGCAGTTTTGGGGGACACGAGCAGTACTTC.

V usage is TRBV11-1 and J usage is TRBJ1-1; D is uncertain. V gave up 5 bases and J gave up 0 bases, with 10 bases separating them. The CDR3 is 14 residues long. The germline gives CDR1 SGHAT, CDR2 FQDESV (reference sequence). CDR3 sequence: CASSQSRLNTEAFF. The CDR3 nucleotides read TGTGCCAGCAGCCAGAGTCGATTGAACACTGAAGCTTTCTTT.

This clone was seen just once. The chain joins TRBV5-1 to TRBJ2-1; 11 nucleotides agree with TRBD2. Germline assignment: CDR1 SGHRS and CDR2 YFSETQ. The length of the CDR3 is 17 residues. The V segment lost 3 bases and the J segment 5 bases; nucleotides outside the gene matches: 10. The CDR3, as DNA: TGCGCCAGCAGCTCCTCCTCGGGACTAGCGGTTAACAATGAGCAGTTCTTC. This encodes CASSSSSGLAVNNEQFF.

The V call is TRBV2, the J call TRBJ1-3; D gene ambiguous. Germline V lookup: CDR1 SNHLY, CDR2 FYNNEI. CDR3 length: 16 residues. Trimming removed 6 bases from V and 4 bases from J, with 19 bases in between. In nucleotides, the CDR3 is TGTGCCAGCAGGGGCTCCCTATACGTTCCGGGAAACACCATATATTTT. It encodes CASRGSLYVPGNTIYF.

The rearrangement links TRBV29-1 to TRBJ1-2; D uncertain. Germline V gene data show CDR1 as SQVTM and CDR2 as ANQGSEA. V lost 6 bases and J lost 3, with 14 bases in between. The CDR3 spans 13 residues. In DNA form, the CDR3 reads TGCAGCGTAAGGGAGAGTAGGGACTATGGCTACACCTTC. The encoded protein is CSVRESRDYGYTF.

The chain combines TRBV10-2 with TRBJ2-1; 13 positions agree with TRBD2. The CDR3 is made up of 15 amino acids. Trimming at V came to 6 bases and at J to 5 bases, leaving 4 bases not matched to a gene. From germline, CDR1 is WSHSY and CDR2 SAAADI. CDR3 sequence reads: CASRGLAGINNEQFF. The DNA for the CDR3 is TGCGCCAGCAGGGGACTAGCGGGAATAAACAATGAGCAGTTCTTC.

CDR3 residues: CASSPVENTEAFF. For the CDR3, the DNA is TGTGCCAGCTCACCAGTGGAGAACACTGAAGCTTTCTTT. The chain recombines TRBV18 with TRBJ1-1; D remains unclear. Germline CDR1 is KGHSH and CDR2 is LQKENI. V was cut by 2 bases and J by 1 base, with 5 bases left in between. CDR3 length: 13 residues.

The DNA of the CDR3 is TGTGCCAGCAAGGTTGGAGGCGGAGCATCCAATGAGCAGTTCTTC. Translating it yields CASKVGGGASNEQFF. This chain joins TRBV27 and TRBJ2-1, with D possibly being TRBD2 (5 bases). V was cut by 7 bases and J by 6 bases, with 19 bases left in between. CDR1 is MNHEY, CDR2 SMNVEV, per germline (reference sequence). This CDR3 is 15 amino acids long.

CDR3 bases: TGTGCCAGCAGTTTAGGGGCCGCGGGGGACTATGGCTACACCTTC. Translation gives CASSLGAAGDYGYTF. V usage is TRBV28 and J usage is TRBJ1-2; tentative D call: TRBD1 (5 bases). The germline V gene encodes CDR1 MDHEN and CDR2 SYDVKM. Trimming took off 2 bases at V and 3 bases at J, with 13 bases between the two ends. The CDR3 runs to 15 residues.

This clone was found once. One junction end does not reproduce the germline sequence, and a read error may be involved. The V gene is TRBV11-2, the J gene TRBJ2-1; D gene ambiguous. CDR1 is SGHAT and CDR2 is FQNNGV in the germline V gene. CDR3 length: 18 amino acids. The CDR3 sequence is CASSPRRPVPRSHNEQFF. The CDR3 coding sequence is TGTGCCAGCAGCCCCCGTAGACCGGTCCCCCGCTCCCACAATGAGCAGTTCTTC. Variable domain in full (rest from reference TRBV11-2 and TRBJ2-1): EAGVAQSPRYKIIEKRQSVAFWCNPISGHATLYWYQQILGQGPKLLIQFQNNGVVDDSQLPKDRFSAERLKGVDSTLKIQPAKLEDSAVYLCASSPRRPVPRSHNEQFFGPGTRLTVL.

The count of this clone is one. The gene calls are TRBV3-1 (or the pseudogene TRBV3-2) and TRBJ2-5, with 7 bases matching TRBD1. This CDR3 has 17 amino acids. Per the germline V gene, CDR1 is LGHDT and CDR2 is YNNKEL (reference sequence). V shed 0 bases, J shed 0 bases, and the junction held 7 bases outside the gene matches. The CDR3 nucleotides are TGTGCCAGCAGCCAAGAAGGGGGACAGCCGTACCAAGAGACCCAGTACTTC. This encodes CASSQEGGQPYQETQYF.

The V gene is TRBV24-1, the J gene TRBJ2-7; D gene ambiguous. V gave up 9 bases and J gave up 2 bases, with 16 bases separating them. Germline V CDR1 and CDR2: KGHDR, SFDVKD. The CDR3 sequence is 14 residues long. The CDR3 sequence: CATADSRPTYEQYF. CDR3 nucleotide sequence: TGTGCCACCGCCGACTCGAGACCGACCTACGAGCAGTACTTC.

The CDR3 DNA reads TGCAGCGTTGAAAGTTGGGAGCCACATAACTCGGGAGGACCCTACGAGCAGTACTTC. Translating gives CSVESWEPHNSGGPYEQYF. The chain is built from TRBV29-1 and TRBJ2-7; 7 positions match TRBD2. CDR1 SQVTM and CDR2 ANQGSEA come from the germline V gene. This CDR3 region has 19 residues. After removal of 2 bases from V and 2 bases from J, the junction contained 21 bases not matched to a gene.

The chain employs TRBV10-3 and TRBJ1-4; a weak D match, TRBD1 (6 bases). The CDR3 totals 13 residues. Germline lookup yields CDR1 ENHRY and CDR2 SYGVKD. The germline V and J ends were trimmed by 6 bases and 8 bases, with 13 bases remaining between them. This CDR3 is CAISGQFFEKLFF. In DNA form, the CDR3 reads TGTGCCATCAGCGGACAGTTCTTCGAAAAACTGTTTTTT.

This chain links TRBV7-9 with TRBJ1-1; 7 bases agree with TRBD1. The ends lost 7 bases at V and 6 bases at J; junction bases unmatched: 8. The CDR3 consists of 13 residues. CDR1 and CDR2 from the germline V gene are SEHNR and FQNEAQ (reference sequence). CDR3 DNA sequence: TGTGCCAGCAAGACAGGGTCAGGGGCTGAAGCTTTCTTT. Translated: CASKTGSGAEAFF.

This chain uses TRBV3-1 (or the pseudogene TRBV3-2) with TRBJ1-6; D unclear. V was pared by 2 bases and J by 11 bases, with 10 bases between. The CDR3 is 13 residues long. Germline-derived CDR1 and CDR2 are LGHDT and YNNKEL (reference sequence). The chain's CDR3 is CASSQTLGPPLHF. The DNA of the CDR3 is TGTGCCAGCAGCCAAACCCTTGGACCACCCCTCCACTTT.

In this sample, this clone turned up once. The same CDR3 is also encoded by other DNA sequences in this sample. The chain joins TRBV10-3 to TRBJ1-2; a weak D match, TRBD1 (5 bases). The germline V gene has CDR1 ENHRY and CDR2 SYGVKD. V lost 4 bases and J 2 bases, leaving 8 bases between the germline ends. CDR3 length equals 13 residues. CDR3 in amino acids: CAISGGANYGYTF. Here the CDR3 DNA reads TGTGCCATCAGTGGGGGCGCCAACTATGGCTACACCTTC.

The genes are TRBV20-1 and TRBJ2-7, with D unclear. Germline V gives CDR1 DFQATT, CDR2 SNEGSKA (reference sequence). The V end was cut by 3 bases, the J end by 5 bases, with 8 bases between. CDR3 length: 11 amino acids. This CDR3 reads CSARAGHEQYF. DNA for the CDR3: TGCAGTGCTAGGGCTGGTCACGAGCAGTACTTC.

The chain combines TRBV18 with TRBJ1-2, with a possible D match to TRBD1 (6 bases). The CDR3 loop spans 14 amino acids. Germline CDR1 KGHSH, CDR2 LQKENI. V was shortened by 6 bases and J by 2 bases, with 13 bases between the two germline ends. This chain's CDR3 is CASSEGGLNYGYTF. CDR3 bases: TGTGCCAGCTCGGAGGGGGGGTTGAACTATGGCTACACCTTC. Variable domain in full (rest from reference TRBV18 and TRBJ1-2): NAGVMQNPRHLVRRRGQEARLRCSPMKGHSHVYWYRQLPEEGLKFMVYLQKENIIDESGMPKERFSAEFPKEGPSILRIQQVVRGDSAAYFCASSEGGLNYGYTFGSGTRLTVV.

The chain employs TRBV4-3 and TRBJ2-5, with 8 nucleotides matching TRBD2. V trimming: 1 base; J trimming: 5 bases; junction bases outside the gene matches: 12. The germline gives CDR1 LGHNA, CDR2 YSLEER. This CDR3 comprises 17 residues. As DNA, the CDR3 is TGCGCCAGCAGCCAAGCTCGGGGGGGCTCATTCGGTGAGACCCAGTACTTC. Its translation is CASSQARGGSFGETQYF.

CDR3 loop: CASRGTGSLEQYF. In nucleotides, the CDR3 is TGCGCCAGCAGGGGTACAGGATCTTTGGAGCAGTACTTC. The chain is built from TRBV5-1 and TRBJ2-7; D is possibly TRBD1 (5 bases). The CDR3 covers 13 residues. Germline V gives CDR1 SGHRS, CDR2 YFSETQ. V dropped 5 bases and J dropped 7 bases, with 16 bases sitting between them.

The chain links TRBV5-1 to TRBJ2-5; possible D gene TRBD1, 5 bases. The CDR3 extends over 13 amino acids. V was shortened by 7 bases and J by 5 bases, with 15 bases between the two germline ends. Germline V gene lookup returns CDR1 SGHRS and CDR2 YFSETQ. As DNA, the CDR3 is TGCGCCAGCTGCAAAGGGGCCGGGGAGACCCAGTACTTC. Encoded protein: CASCKGAGETQYF. Complete variable domain (other parts from reference TRBV5-1 and TRBJ2-5): KAGVTQTPRYLIKTRGQQVTLSCSPISGHRSVSWYQQTPGQGLQFLFEYFSETQRNKGNFPGRFSGRQFSNSRSEMNVSTLELGDSALYLCASCKGAGETQYFGPGTRLLVL.

The rearrangement links TRBV6-5 to TRBJ1-1, with D unresolved. CDR3 size: 16 residues. Germline loops: CDR1 MNHEY, CDR2 SVGAGI. V lost 3 bases to trimming and J lost 1 base, with 15 bases between them. This chain's CDR3 is CASSYYRGIGNTEAFF. CDR3 nucleotides: TGTGCCAGCAGTTATTATCGGGGAATTGGGAACACTGAAGCTTTCTTT.